This T cell receptor beta chain was sequenced in a study of blood T cell repertoires in COVID-19. Study-wide context: The analysed material was cDNA or gDNA that came from T cells, B-cell-depleted T cells, or PBMCs.

From germline, CDR1 is SGHRS and CDR2 YFSETQ. This CDR3 region has 18 residues. V lost 1 base and J 6 bases, leaving 23 bases between the germline ends. Measured with immunoSEQ multiplex PCR; TCRdb has only the in-frame clones, and not every one. The table shows a few hundred thousand clones, with roughly nine tenths occurring only once. The sequence was collected from a woman younger than 45 with COVID-19, enrolled during active disease. The chain is built from TRBV5-1 and TRBJ2-1; no clear D. Sample: peripheral blood. In nucleotides, the CDR3 is TGCGCCAGCAGCTTGAGAATAGTCGGCGGTCCATTTGCCAATGAGCAGTTCTTC. Translated: CASSLRIVGGPFANEQFF.